Described below is a single T cell receptor (beta chain) sequence and its context. Its antigen is not known. This sample is part of a study of cytomegalovirus exposure and HLA in healthy donors. Study conclusions and caveats: Roughly uniform depth of sequencing across donors was assumed in presence/absence analyses.

PCR was performed using 60 Vbeta and 13 Jbeta primers. Using immunoSEQ multiplex PCR, the repertoire was profiled, and TCRdb retains in-frame clones only, with some absent. Here the sample spans about 150,000 clones, 80% being singletons. The CDR3 extends over 17 amino acids. Between the trimmed V and J ends, which lost 0 bases and 0 bases, there was a span of 13 bases. From germline, CDR1 is LGHNA and CDR2 YNFKEQ. This clonotype originated in a man between 25 and 39 years old in good health and CMV-seropositive. Sequenced sample: PBMCs. J is TRBJ2-3 and V is TRBV4-2; the D gene is possibly TRBD2 (6 bases). CDR3 protein: CASSQEYGGGSTDTQYF. The CDR3 DNA follows: TGTGCCAGCAGCCAAGAATACGGGGGAGGAAGCACAGATACGCAGTATTTT.